This T cell receptor (beta chain) was captured by sequencing in a study of T cells in Graves' hyperthyroidism and ophthalmopathy. Germline CDR1 is DFQATT and CDR2 is SNEGSKA (reference sequence). Deletions cut 1 base from V and 3 bases from J, with 6 bases between. The CDR3 runs 13 residues. The diagnostic basis comprised clinical symptoms, serum thyroxine and TRAb, thyroid ultrasound and orbital computed tomography. Findings and limits, study-wide: In validation, the model predicted ophthalmopathy. These predictions came a median roughly six months before onset. A model using 13 V-J features told ophthalmopathy apart from stable hyperthyroidism. Most thyroid clonotypes that were expanded above 0.001 also turned up in blood.

This clonotype was detected only a few times. Antigen: not known. RNA transcripts provided the source from which TCR beta CDR3 regions were amplified. HTBI primers were employed in a first-round RT-PCR of the TCR CDR3. TCRdb itself ran the multiplex PCR reads through MiXCR, one entry per CDR3 protein. Among around 660,000 distinct CDR3 sequences listed, 45% were seen once. Sequenced: peripheral blood or thyroid tissue (not recorded which). V is TRBV20-1 and J is TRBJ2-2; D unresolved. The clonotype was recovered from an adult man with Graves' disease, either hyperthyroidism or ophthalmopathy (not recorded which). DNA for the CDR3: TGCAGTGCTAGAGTAGGACACACCGGGGAGCTGTTTTTT. Encoded protein: CSARVGHTGELFF.